This entry concerns a single TCR beta chain. Its antigen is currently unknown. The time point was: newly diagnosed GD, antithyroid drugs for less than 3 months. Extracted RNA from PBMCs served as the source of the TCR library. American Thyroid Association guidelines defined how Graves' disease was diagnosed. The record originates from a study of regulatory T cells in long-lasting Graves disease. Notes on the study in general: Newly diagnosed disease favored TRBV20-1 and TRBJ2-1 over persistent disease.

The authors built TCR beta libraries using iRepertoire HTBI primers and Arm-PCR of CDR3 regions. In TCRdb, the multiplex PCR reads were re-called with MiXCR into one record per CDR3 protein. Of more than 450,000 distinct CDR3 sequences listed, approximately 12% are singletons. The germline gives CDR1 MNHEY, CDR2 SVGEGT. The CDR3 contains 15 residues. The sample was also linked to a second study, of T cells in Graves' hyperthyroidism and ophthalmopathy.

The source of this sequence is a woman younger than 45 with Graves disease. The chain is built from TRBV6-2 or TRBV6-3 and TRBJ2-1; D uncertain. The DNA matches TRBJ2-5 better at its end, which makes the J call doubtful. The input for sequencing was peripheral blood mononuclear cells (PBMCs), taken at new diagnosis, from a patient treated with antithyroid drugs. CDR3 in amino acids: CASSQWPAVEETQYF. Written as DNA, the CDR3 is TGTGCCAGCAGCCAATGGCCCGCAGTGGAAGAGACCCAGTACTTC.